The rows below give T cell receptor beta chains drawn from one sample of a study of T cells after somatic rescue of genetic block. TCRdb keeps only in-frame clones here, not all; method: immunoSEQ multiplex PCR. The sample lists about 120,000 clones; over 80% were seen once. Sequencing was done on a sample of peripheral blood mononuclear cells (PBMCs). The source of these receptors is a woman aged 18-29 years. CDR3s include the opening cysteine and the closing phenylalanine or tryptophan. The order of the fields is J gene, V gene, clone size, CDR3 protein. For some rows the clone size is stated as once, few or many, or as a class when expanded; others skip it.

j_gene: TRBJ2-5; v_gene: TRBV7-6; abundance: -; CDR3aa: CASSPTGLGETQYF
j_gene: TRBJ2-6; v_gene: TRBV19; abundance: -; CDR3aa: CASSVEPSLNVLTF
j_gene: TRBJ2-5; v_gene: TRBV5-6; abundance: -; CDR3aa: CASSLAAGGLGETQYF
j_gene: TRBJ1-6; v_gene: TRBV4-2; abundance: -; CDR3aa: CASSQEPAGTSSYNSPLHF
j_gene: TRBJ2-1; v_gene: TRBV7-2; abundance: -; CDR3aa: CASSYREVSSYNEQFF
j_gene: TRBJ2-3; v_gene: TRBV13; abundance: once; CDR3aa: CASSITGGGTDTQYF
j_gene: TRBJ1-1; v_gene: TRBV11-3; abundance: -; CDR3aa: CASSIGQGTEAFF
j_gene: TRBJ2-3; v_gene: TRBV7-8; abundance: -; CDR3aa: CASSLVDTQYF
j_gene: TRBJ1-2; v_gene: TRBV7-9; abundance: -; CDR3aa: CASSLGGTNYGYTF
j_gene: TRBJ1-1; v_gene: TRBV11-3; abundance: -; CDR3aa: CASSSEGEHRAEAFF
j_gene: TRBJ2-4; v_gene: TRBV11-1; abundance: few; CDR3aa: CASSLVEHEGNIQYF
j_gene: TRBJ1-6; v_gene: TRBV6-6; abundance: -; CDR3aa: CASSYKGNNSPLHF
j_gene: TRBJ1-1; v_gene: TRBV29-1; abundance: few; CDR3aa: CSVEDPGGTEAFF
j_gene: TRBJ2-5; v_gene: TRBV5-4; abundance: -; CDR3aa: CASSLPGRTYQETQYF
j_gene: TRBJ2-5; v_gene: TRBV4-1; abundance: -; CDR3aa: CASSSSGGEETQYF
j_gene: TRBJ1-1; v_gene: TRBV5-6; abundance: -; CDR3aa: CASSRGDMNTEAFF
j_gene: TRBJ1-2; v_gene: TRBV2; abundance: -; CDR3aa: CASGTSRDREYYGYTF
j_gene: TRBJ1-2; v_gene: TRBV10-2; abundance: -; CDR3aa: CASSDWKLDFYGYTF
j_gene: TRBJ2-7; v_gene: TRBV9; abundance: -; CDR3aa: CASSVAGTGTYEQYF
j_gene: TRBJ2-7; v_gene: TRBV7-9; abundance: -; CDR3aa: CASSFGAYEQYF
j_gene: TRBJ1-4; v_gene: TRBV30; abundance: -; CDR3aa: CAWTSAQATNEKLFF
j_gene: TRBJ1-5; v_gene: TRBV19; abundance: -; CDR3aa: CASSIRGPDSNQPQHF